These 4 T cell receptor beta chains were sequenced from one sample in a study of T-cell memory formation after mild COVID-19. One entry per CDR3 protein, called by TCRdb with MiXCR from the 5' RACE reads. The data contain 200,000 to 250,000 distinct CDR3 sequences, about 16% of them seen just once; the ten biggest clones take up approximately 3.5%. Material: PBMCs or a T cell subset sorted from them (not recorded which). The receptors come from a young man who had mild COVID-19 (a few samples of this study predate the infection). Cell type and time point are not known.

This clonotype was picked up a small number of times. DNA for the CDR3: TGTGCCAGCAGCTATGCAGGGGGTGGTGAGCAGTTCTTC. As protein: CASSYAGGGEQFF. The chain couples TRBV7-3 to TRBJ2-1, with 7 nucleotides matching TRBD1. The CDR3 is made up of 13 amino acids. V was pared by 4 bases and J by 9 bases, with 6 bases of the junction left unmatched. The germline CDR1 and CDR2 sequences are SGHTA and FQGTGA.

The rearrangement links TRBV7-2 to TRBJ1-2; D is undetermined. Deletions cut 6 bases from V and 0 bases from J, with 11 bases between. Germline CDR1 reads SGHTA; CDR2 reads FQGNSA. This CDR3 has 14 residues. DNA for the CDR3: TGTGCCAGCAGGCCGCGCTCGACTAACTATGGCTACACCTTC. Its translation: CASRPRSTNYGYTF.

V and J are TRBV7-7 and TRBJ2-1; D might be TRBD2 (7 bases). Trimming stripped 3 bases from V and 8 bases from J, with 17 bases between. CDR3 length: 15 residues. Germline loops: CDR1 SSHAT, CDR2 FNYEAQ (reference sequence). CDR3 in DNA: TGTGCCAGCAGCTTGGTGGGGGGGCCCTGGGATGAGCAGTTCTTC. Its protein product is CASSLVGGPWDEQFF.

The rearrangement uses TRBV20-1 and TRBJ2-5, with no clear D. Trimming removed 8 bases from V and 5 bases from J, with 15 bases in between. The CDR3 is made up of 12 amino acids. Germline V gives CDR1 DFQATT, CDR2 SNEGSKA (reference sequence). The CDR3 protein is CSLKREGETQYF. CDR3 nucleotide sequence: TGCAGTCTGAAAAGGGAAGGCGAGACCCAGTACTTC.